Listed below are T cell receptor beta chains from one sample, sequenced in a study of patients and donors after allogeneic stem cell transplantation. One entry per CDR3 protein, called by TCRdb with MiXCR from the RT-PCR reads. This sample carries about 25,000 distinct CDR3 sequences, less than 45% of them seen once, and the ten largest clones take around 72%. The sample was blood, either unsorted or a sorted T cell fraction (not recorded which). The receptor source for this set is a human donor who was either an allogeneic HSCT recipient or a stem cell or donor lymphocyte infusion donor (not recorded which). It is not recorded whose cells these are; they may come from a transplant donor. CDR3s include the opening cysteine and the closing phenylalanine or tryptophan. A D gene is named only where the DNA matches it firmly. Clone sizes are given selectively: once, few, many, or a class where the clone is expanded.

clone_size d_call j_call v_call cdr3_aa cdr3_nt
. TRBD1 TRBJ2-3 TRBV4-1 CASSQDPRGRPPDTQYF TGCGCCAGCAGCCAAGATCCCAGGGGGCGGCCCCCCGATACGCAGTATTTT
few TRBD1 TRBJ1-5 TRBV10-3 CATGQGDNQPEHF TGTGCCACAGGACAGGGGGACAATCAGCCCGAGCATTTT
. . TRBJ1-3 TRBV6-1 CASSDRAASGNTIYF TGTGCCAGCAGTGATCGGGCCGCCTCTGGAAACACCATATATTTT
. TRBD1 TRBJ1-6 TRBV12-3/TRBV12-4 CASRGQGFNSPLHF TGTGCCAGCAGGGGACAGGGATTTAATTCACCCCTCCACTTT
many TRBD1 TRBJ1-5 TRBV12-3/TRBV12-4 CASSGDSWAQPQHF TGTGCCAGCAGTGGGGACAGTTGGGCTCAGCCCCAGCATTTT
few . TRBJ1-4 TRBV7-9 CASSVLSFEKLFF TGTGCCAGCAGCGTCTTAAGTTTTGAAAAACTGTTTTTT
. . TRBJ2-2 TRBV5-1 CASSLDRPNTGELFF TGCGCCAGCAGCTTGGACAGACCGAACACCGGGGAGCTGTTTTTT
. . TRBJ1-1 TRBV5-1 CASSSTGQGTEAFF TGCGCCAGCAGCTCCACAGGCCAAGGGACTGAAGCTTTCTTT
. . TRBJ2-2 TRBV3-1 CASSQEGGNGELFF TGTGCCAGCAGCCAAGAGGGGGGAAACGGGGAGCTGTTTTTT
. . TRBJ1-5 TRBV10-2 CATARQGGNQPQHF TGCGCCACCGCACGGCAGGGCGGCAATCAGCCCCAGCATTTT
. . TRBJ2-7 TRBV2 CASSEDNGAYEQYF TGTGCCAGCAGTGAAGATAACGGAGCCTACGAGCAGTACTTC
few . TRBJ2-1 TRBV20-1 CSARDLWKLGDNEQFF TGCAGTGCTAGAGATCTTTGGAAACTAGGGGACAATGAGCAGTTCTTC
. . TRBJ1-2 TRBV5-1 CASSLEWVTHGYTF TGCGCCAGCAGCTTGGAATGGGTTACCCATGGCTACACCTTC
many TRBD1 TRBJ1-1 TRBV15 CATSRKQGITEAFF TGTGCCACCAGCAGGAAACAGGGGATCACTGAAGCTTTCTTT
few . TRBJ2-1 TRBV3-1 CASSQAAGYNEQFF TGTGCCAGCAGCCAAGCCGCAGGGTACAATGAGCAGTTCTTC
few . TRBJ2-2 TRBV12-3/TRBV12-4 CASSKTGPGELFF TGTGCCAGCAGTAAAACAGGGCCCGGGGAGCTGTTTTTT
. . TRBJ1-2 TRBV20-1 CSAKSGSRGGYTF TGCAGTGCTAAGTCCGGTTCGCGGGGTGGCTACACCTTC